The present T cell receptor beta chain was sequenced within a study of T cells in Graves' hyperthyroidism and ophthalmopathy. From germline, CDR1 is LNHNV and CDR2 YYDKDF (reference sequence). V lost 3 bases to trimming and J lost 5 bases, with 4 bases between them. The CDR3 covers 11 residues. As regards this clonotype: The antigen is unknown.

Study-level results: Most clonotypes expanded in thyroid above 0.001 were likewise present in blood.

Amplification targeted TCR beta CDR3 regions from RNA transcripts. The HTBI primer set was used in a first-round RT-PCR of the TCR CDR3. TCRdb independently ran MiXCR on the multiplex PCR reads; one entry per CDR3 protein. The sample yields roughly 800,000 distinct CDR3 sequences, roughly 40% seen once. This TCR derives from a man aged 18 to 35 with Graves' hyperthyroidism. Sequenced material: blood. The chain links TRBV15 to TRBJ1-2; D is unclear. In DNA, the CDR3 is TGTGCCACCAGCAGGGGGTATGGCTACACCTTC. This encodes CATSRGYGYTF.